Given below is one T cell receptor beta chain in context. Its antigen remains unknown. The sample belongs to a study of cytomegalovirus exposure and HLA in healthy donors. Study-wide results and caveats: What a later analysis reportedly showed was that an Asian-associated ancestry cluster had fewer N-insertions than the roughly 700-donor mean.

The PCR used 60 Vbeta and 13 Jbeta primers. Sequencing was performed with immunoSEQ multiplex PCR; in TCRdb, only in-frame clones are kept and a portion is missing. The sample lists 80,000 to 90,000 clones; 65% to 85% were seen once. Trimming took 5 bases from V and 2 from J, leaving 15 bases between them. There are 15 residues in the CDR3. Per the germline V gene, CDR1 is SEHNR and CDR2 is FQNEAQ (reference sequence). The TCR was taken from a young man in good health and CMV-seronegative. Specimen: PBMCs. V and J are TRBV7-9 and TRBJ1-2; D gene unclear. The CDR3 loop is CASSPSPGLNYGYTF. The CDR3 DNA sequence: TGTGCCAGCAGCCCGTCCCCAGGACTCAACTATGGCTACACCTTC.